What follows describes a single TCR beta chain. The sample is drawn from a study of control samples from healthy donors and cancer patients. Deletions cut 5 bases from V and 11 bases from J, with 20 bases between. The CDR3 length is 14 residues. Per the germline V gene, CDR1 is MRHNA and CDR2 is SNTAGT. Clones were sequenced by immunoSEQ multiplex PCR, and TCRdb holds only the in-frame ones, with some missing. The sample has about 51,000 clones, 80% seen once. The clonotype comes from a man between 65 and 85 years old in good health. The genes are TRBV6-4 and TRBJ2-3; a weak D match, TRBD2 (5 bases). Material for sequencing was blood. The chain's CDR3 is CASSISGRERRQYF. CDR3 DNA sequence: TGTGCCAGCAGTATCTCGGGTAGGGAGAGGAGGCAGTATTTT.